This T cell receptor (beta chain) is from a study of PD-1 blockade in classical Hodgkin lymphoma. For the study at large: Patients were infused with nivolumab 3 mg/kg every 2 weeks. General observations from the study: The authors have not defined what causes the repertoire differences, possibly disease activity or prior therapy. Newly diagnosed patients had diversity similar to the baseline diversity of complete responders. Relative to healthy donors, newly diagnosed patients reportedly had lower baseline TCR diversity, which was reported as lower still in relapsed/refractory patients.

Stated time point: cycle 4 day 1 (C4D1), after more than 5 weeks of nivolumab. Relapses following autologous stem cell transplantation were seen in all patients, with brentuximab vedotin exposure varying. This CDR3 contains 12 residues. Per the germline V gene, CDR1 is SNHLY and CDR2 is FYNNEI. Trimming stripped 8 bases from V and 6 bases from J, with 13 bases between. A remark on this clone: Its antigen is unknown.

Clones were sequenced by immunoSEQ multiplex PCR, and TCRdb holds only the in-frame ones, with some missing. The sample yields 100,000 or so clones, approximately 89% seen once. The receptor comes from a human donor with classical Hodgkin lymphoma. Sequences were derived from peripheral blood mononuclear cells (PBMCs), sampled before the fourth cycle of nivolumab. V and J are TRBV2 and TRBJ1-1, with no clear D. CDR3 residues: CASLKDGPEAFF. The DNA of the CDR3 is TGTGCCAGCCTTAAGGATGGACCTGAAGCTTTCTTT.